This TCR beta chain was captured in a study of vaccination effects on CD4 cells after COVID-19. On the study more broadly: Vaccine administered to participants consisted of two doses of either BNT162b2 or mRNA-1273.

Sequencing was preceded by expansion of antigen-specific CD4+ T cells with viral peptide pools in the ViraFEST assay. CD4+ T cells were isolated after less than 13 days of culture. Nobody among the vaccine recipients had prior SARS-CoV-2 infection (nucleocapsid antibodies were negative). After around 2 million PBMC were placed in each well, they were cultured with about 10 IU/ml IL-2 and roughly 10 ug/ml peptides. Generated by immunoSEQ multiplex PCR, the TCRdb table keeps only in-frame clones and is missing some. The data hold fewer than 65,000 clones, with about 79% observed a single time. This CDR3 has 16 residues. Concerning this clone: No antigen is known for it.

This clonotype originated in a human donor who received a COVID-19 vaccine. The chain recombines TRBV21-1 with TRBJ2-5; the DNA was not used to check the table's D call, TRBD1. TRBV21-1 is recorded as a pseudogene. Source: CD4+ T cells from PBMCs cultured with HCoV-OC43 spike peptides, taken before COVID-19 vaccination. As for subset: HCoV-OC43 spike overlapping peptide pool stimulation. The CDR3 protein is CASSKALTGEQETQYF. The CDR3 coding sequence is TGTGCCAGCAGCAAAGCGCTCACAGGTGAACAAGAGACCCAGTACTTC.